The T cell receptor beta chain described here comes from a study of blood T cell repertoires in COVID-19. Sequencing used immunoSEQ multiplex PCR; TCRdb keeps in-frame clones, though not all of them. The sample has hundreds of thousands of clones; about 86% are singletons. Deletions cut 4 bases from V and 5 bases from J, with 17 bases between. CDR1 and CDR2 from the germline V gene are LGHDT and YNNKEL (reference sequence). This CDR3 region has 16 residues. The gene calls are TRBV3-1 (or the pseudogene TRBV3-2) and TRBJ2-2, with a weak D call TRBD2 (5 bases). This receptor was taken from a woman in her forties or fifties with acute or convalescent COVID-19. The sample comprised peripheral blood. Here the CDR3 reads CASSPFHPSGTGELFF. DNA of the CDR3: TGTGCCAGCAGCCCTTTCCATCCAAGCGGTACCGGGGAGCTGTTTTTT.